These 7 T cell receptor beta chains originate from one sample sequenced in a study of T cells after yellow fever vaccination. MiXCR was run by TCRdb on the 5' RACE reads, yielding one entry per CDR3 protein. This sample has some 68,000 distinct CDR3 sequences, with around 7% found just once. Sequencing used CD8+ T cells sorted from PBMCs, obtained around 45 days after the first yellow fever vaccination. The receptor source for this set is a man younger than 35 who received the YFV17D yellow fever vaccine.

This clonotype occurred many times. V and J are TRBV4-2 and TRBJ2-1; TRBD2 matches 9 bases. The CDR3 spans 17 residues. The ends lost 5 bases at V and 7 bases at J; junction bases unmatched: 15. Germline V lookup: CDR1 LGHNA, CDR2 YNFKEQ. Here the CDR3 DNA reads TGTGCCAGCAGCTCCCTGGATTGGTTAGCGGGGGCTAATGAGCAGTTCTTC. It yields the protein CASSSLDWLAGANEQFF.

This clonotype was observed many times. The genes are TRBV24-1 and TRBJ2-2; 8 bases map to TRBD2. With 0 bases clipped from V and 6 bases from J, the junction kept 8 bases outside the gene matches. Germline CDR1 KGHDR, CDR2 SFDVKD. The CDR3 extends over 17 amino acids. The CDR3 bases are TGTGCCACCAGTGATTTGAGGGTAGCGGGGCGTCCCGGGGAGCTGTTTTTT. It codes for CATSDLRVAGRPGELFF.

The rearrangement uses TRBV7-9 and TRBJ2-5, with D perhaps matching TRBD2 (6 bases). The CDR3 covers 15 residues. The V and J ends lost 5 bases and 5 bases respectively, with 18 bases between them. Per the germline V gene, CDR1 is SEHNR and CDR2 is FQNEAQ (reference sequence). CDR3: CASSRPWEAVETQYF. The CDR3 DNA reads as TGTGCCAGCAGCCGCCCCTGGGAGGCAGTGGAGACCCAGTACTTC. Based on the CDR3 plus reference TRBV7-9 and TRBJ2-5, the full variable domain is DTGVSQNPRHKITKRGQNVTFRCDPISEHNRLYWYRQTLGQGPEFLTYFQNEAQLEKSRLLSDRFSAERPKGSFSTLEIQRTEQGDSAMYLCASSRPWEAVETQYFGPGTRLLVL.

This clonotype appeared many times. This chain connects TRBV6-2 or TRBV6-3 to TRBJ2-4, with 13 bases that match TRBD2. The CDR3 has 15 amino acids. With V trimmed by 8 bases and J by 5 bases, 6 bases remained unmatched. Germline V gives CDR1 MNHEY, CDR2 SVGEGT. The CDR3 here is CASPRTSGGQNIQYF. The CDR3 DNA reads as TGTGCCAGCCCTAGGACTAGCGGGGGCCAAAACATTCAGTACTTC.

On this clonotype: Germline and junction disagree at one end, which may indicate a read error. The CDR3 bases are TGTGCCAACAGCTTAGCGTACGCCCGCGGCGGGAACACTGAAGCTTTCTTT. Translating gives CANSLAYARGGNTEAFF. The genes are TRBV7-2 and TRBJ1-1; D unclear. Germline V gives CDR1 SGHTA, CDR2 FQGNSA. The CDR3 length is 17 residues.

This clonotype was recorded a few times. The V call is TRBV5-8, the J call TRBJ2-3, with D unclear. Trimming removed 4 bases from V and 5 bases from J, with 11 bases in between. This CDR3 region has 13 residues. Germline V gene lookup returns CDR1 SGHTS and CDR2 YDEGEE. The chain's CDR3 is CASSPLWGDTQYF. CDR3 nucleotide sequence: TGTGCCAGCAGCCCTCTATGGGGAGATACGCAGTATTTT.

V is TRBV19 and J is TRBJ2-7, with 8 bases fitting TRBD2. V lost 6 bases, J lost 3 bases, and 10 bases stayed unmatched. The germline V gene encodes CDR1 LNHDA and CDR2 SQIVND (reference sequence). The length of the CDR3 is 15 residues. The CDR3 here is CASSATLAALYEQYF. For the CDR3, the DNA is TGTGCCAGTAGCGCTACACTAGCGGCTCTCTACGAGCAGTACTTC.